This TCR beta chain was obtained from a study of OX40 agonist ivuxolimab in advanced cancers. Study background: The study reported partial responses in three patients: one hepatocellular carcinoma, two cutaneous melanoma.

Assay used: immunoSEQ multiplex PCR; TCRdb lists only in-frame clones, some missing. Of about 110,000 clones detected, 85% to 95% appear once; the ten largest clones hold around 0.7%. Germline V gives CDR1 MNHNS, CDR2 SASEGT. V lost 3 bases to trimming and J lost 7 bases, with 20 bases between them. CDR3 length: 16 residues. Regarding the study as a whole: Clonal expansion in partial responders at 0.1-3.0 mg/kg ranked among the lowest.

Concerning this clone: The antigen is not known.

With autoimmune disease history or systemic immunosuppression, patients were excluded. The sequencing used CD4+ or CD8+ T cells sorted from blood, collected in a trial of the OX40 agonist ivuxolimab. This TCR derives from an adult with an advanced solid tumor such as melanoma, head and neck, liver or kidney cancer. The rearrangement links TRBV6-1 to TRBJ2-3; the D gene is possibly TRBD2 (5 bases). The CDR3 spells CASSERRWADTNTQYF. CDR3 bases: TGTGCCAGCAGTGAGAGGAGGTGGGCAGATACTAATACGCAGTATTTT.